The 13 T cell receptor beta chains listed next were all sequenced from one sample in a study of shared clonotypes between healthy human individuals. Sequencing used immunoSEQ multiplex PCR; TCRdb keeps in-frame clones, though not all of them. This sample yields over a million clones, of which approximately 80% are seen a single time; around 0.61% belongs to the top ten. Sequenced input: memory CD4+ T cells from PBMCs. The subset was: CD45RA-negative fraction. These receptors all come from a man aged 18 to 35 in good health. Some clones in this sample may be carry-over from other donors' samples.

The CDR3 reads CASTPIRPANYGYTF. The CDR3 DNA reads as TGTGCCAGTACTCCGATACGGCCGGCGAACTATGGCTACACCTTC. The chain carries TRBV19 and TRBJ1-2, with no clear D. Germline CDR1 and CDR2: LNHDA and SQIVND (reference sequence). Trimming shortened V by 7 bases and J by 2 bases, and 17 bases separated the two germline ends. The CDR3 spans 15 residues.

This chain uses TRBV5-6 with TRBJ1-5; 7 bases are shared with TRBD1. Germline V gives CDR1 SGHDT, CDR2 YYEEEE. Trimming cost V 2 bases and J 4 bases; bases outside gene matches: 3. There are 14 residues in the CDR3. DNA of the CDR3: TGTGCCAGCAGCTTAGCAGGGGGAAATCAGCCCCAGCATTTT. It translates to CASSLAGGNQPQHF.

This rearrangement joins TRBV18 to TRBJ2-3, with D possibly being TRBD2 (6 bases). The germline V gene encodes CDR1 KGHSH and CDR2 LQKENI. The CDR3 is made up of 16 amino acids. Trimming pared 0 bases from V and 1 base from J, leaving 11 bases between. The CDR3 region is CASSPPSGVRTDTQYF. CDR3 in DNA: TGTGCCAGCTCACCACCGTCGGGGGTCCGCACAGATACGCAGTATTTT.

About this clone: Other DNA sequences of this sample code for an identical CDR3. The chain joins TRBV5-6 to TRBJ1-2; 8 bases line up with TRBD1. The CDR3 contains 14 residues. Germline lookup yields CDR1 SGHDT and CDR2 YYEEEE. The trim removed 5 bases at V and 2 bases at J, leaving 5 bases unmatched. This CDR3 reads CASSFGQGNYGYTF. The CDR3 DNA follows: TGTGCCAGCAGTTTTGGACAGGGAAACTATGGCTACACCTTC.

Written as DNA, the CDR3 is TGCGCCAGCAGCGAAGTAGGGGTCGCTGAAGCTTTCTTT. As protein: CASSEVGVAEAFF. This chain joins TRBV5-1 and TRBJ1-1, with a tentative D call TRBD1 (5 bases). The CDR3 contains 13 residues. The V and J ends lost 4 bases and 6 bases respectively, with 13 bases between them. Germline CDR1 reads SGHRS; CDR2 reads YFSETQ.

On this clone: A junction end diverges from the germline sequence, so it may reflect a read error. The chain employs TRBV18 and TRBJ2-5; no reliable D call. There are 14 residues in the CDR3. Germline assignment: CDR1 KGHSH and CDR2 LQKENI. DNA for the CDR3: TGTGCCAGCTCGCCACCAACAGTACCAGAGACCCAGTACTTC. This gives the protein CASSPPTVPETQYF.

This clone came up a few times. The identical CDR3 is also encoded by other nucleotide sequences in the sample. The chain uses TRBV14 and TRBJ2-7; D call uncertain. V lost 0 bases and J lost 4, with 1 base in between. Germline V gene data show CDR1 as SGHDN and CDR2 as FVKESK. This CDR3 region has 11 residues. This chain's CDR3 is CASSQDYEQYF. The CDR3 coding sequence is TGTGCCAGCAGCCAAGATTACGAGCAGTACTTC.

The V and J genes are TRBV5-1 and TRBJ1-1; possibly TRBD1 for D (6 bases). The CDR3 has 16 residues. Trimming removed 3 bases from V and 1 base from J, with 16 bases in between. CDR1 is SGHRS and CDR2 is YFSETQ in the germline V gene. The CDR3: CASSSQPGQTNTEAFF. The CDR3 DNA reads TGCGCCAGCAGCTCCCAGCCGGGACAAACGAACACTGAAGCTTTCTTT.

This clone occurred many times. Other DNA sequences in this specimen translate into the identical CDR3. This rearrangement joins TRBV6-6 to TRBJ2-2; D unresolved. Trimming removed 6 bases from V and 0 bases from J, with 5 bases in between. The CDR3 length is 13 residues. Germline assignment: CDR1 MNHNY and CDR2 SVGAGI (reference sequence). CDR3 DNA: TGTGCCAGCAGGACGTCGAACACCGGGGAGCTGTTTTTT. As protein: CASRTSNTGELFF.

In regard to this clone: This CDR3 is also generated by other DNA sequences in the sample. V usage is TRBV18 and J usage is TRBJ2-7, with D possibly being TRBD1 (6 bases). The CDR3 has 14 amino acids. The V and J ends lost 6 bases and 1 base respectively, with 13 bases between them. Per germline, CDR1 KGHSH and CDR2 LQKENI. Here the CDR3 DNA reads TGTGCCAGCTCCGCCGGGACATCTTCCTACGAGCAGTACTTC. Translation: CASSAGTSSYEQYF.

There are many counts of this clone. The chain is built from TRBV30 and TRBJ1-2; 9 positions match TRBD1. V lost 0 bases and J lost 6; bases outside the gene matches: 2. The CDR3 extends over 13 amino acids. Germline V gene data show CDR1 as GTSNPN and CDR2 as SVGIG (reference sequence). The CDR3 loop reads CAWSVQGANGYTF. The CDR3 DNA is TGTGCCTGGAGTGTACAGGGGGCGAATGGCTACACCTTC.

The chain couples TRBV5-1 to TRBJ2-5, with D tentatively TRBD2 (5 bases). V lost 4 bases, J lost 5 bases, and 12 bases lay in between. Germline CDR1 is SGHRS and CDR2 is YFSETQ. There are 13 residues in the CDR3. CDR3 protein: CASSGTSSETQYF. The CDR3 nucleotides are TGCGCCAGCAGCGGTACTAGTTCCGAGACCCAGTACTTC. Complete variable domain (other parts from reference TRBV5-1 and TRBJ2-5): KAGVTQTPRYLIKTRGQQVTLSCSPISGHRSVSWYQQTPGQGLQFLFEYFSETQRNKGNFPGRFSGRQFSNSRSEMNVSTLELGDSALYLCASSGTSSETQYFGPGTRLLVL.

This rearrangement joins TRBV6-1 to TRBJ1-3; D call uncertain. This CDR3 spans 14 amino acids. Trimming took 0 bases from V and 6 from J, leaving 9 bases between them. Germline V lookup: CDR1 MNHNS, CDR2 SASEGT. CDR3 amino acids: CASSEAYSENTIYF. The CDR3 bases are TGTGCCAGCAGTGAAGCCTACAGCGAAAACACCATATATTTT.